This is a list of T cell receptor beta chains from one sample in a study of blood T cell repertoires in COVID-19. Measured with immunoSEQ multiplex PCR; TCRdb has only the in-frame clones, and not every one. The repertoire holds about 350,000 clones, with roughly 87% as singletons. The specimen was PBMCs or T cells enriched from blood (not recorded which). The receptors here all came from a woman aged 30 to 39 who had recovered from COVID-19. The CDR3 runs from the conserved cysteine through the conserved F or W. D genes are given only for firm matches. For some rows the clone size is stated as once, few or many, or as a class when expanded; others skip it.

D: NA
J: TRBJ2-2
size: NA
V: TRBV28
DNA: TGTGCCAGCAGTTTGGAGGGACGGGAGCTGTTTTTT
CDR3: CASSLEGRELFF

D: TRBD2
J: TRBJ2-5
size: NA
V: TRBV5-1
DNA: TGCGCCAGCAGCCTAGCGGTTCAAGAGACCCAGTACTTC
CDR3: CASSLAVQETQYF

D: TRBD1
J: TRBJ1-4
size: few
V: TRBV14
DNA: TGTGCCAGCAGAAAGGACAGGGGAAAACTGTTTTTT
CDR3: CASRKDRGKLFF

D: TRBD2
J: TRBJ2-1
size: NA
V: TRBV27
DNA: TGTGCCAGCAGTCTCCCCGGCTTAGCGGGGAATGAGCAGTTCTTC
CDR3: CASSLPGLAGNEQFF

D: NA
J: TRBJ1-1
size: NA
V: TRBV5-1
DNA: TGCGCCAGCAGCTTGCGGGGGGAAGGTGGCACTGAAGCTTTCTTT
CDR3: CASSLRGEGGTEAFF

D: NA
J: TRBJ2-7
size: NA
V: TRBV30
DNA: TGTGCCTGGACCCCCGGGACATCCTACGAGCAGTACTTC
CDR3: CAWTPGTSYEQYF

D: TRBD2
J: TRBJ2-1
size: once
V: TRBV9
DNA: TGTGCCAGCAGCGTTGGACTAGCGTATGAGCAGTTCTTC
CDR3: CASSVGLAYEQFF

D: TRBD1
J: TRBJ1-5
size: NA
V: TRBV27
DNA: TGTGCCAGCAGCCCAAACGGACAGGCGAGCAATCAGCCCCAGCATTTT
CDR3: CASSPNGQASNQPQHF

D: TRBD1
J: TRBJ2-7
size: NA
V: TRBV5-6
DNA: TGTGCCAGCAGCTTGGTGACAGGGGGCGGCGAGCAGTACTTC
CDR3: CASSLVTGGGEQYF

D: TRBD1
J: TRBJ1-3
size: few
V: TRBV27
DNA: TGTGCCAGCAGATCCCGGACAGGGGGAAACACCATATATTTT
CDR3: CASRSRTGGNTIYF

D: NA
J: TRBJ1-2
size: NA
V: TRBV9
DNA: TGTGCCAGCAGCGTAGGCAGGGGTCCTTATGGCTACACCTTC
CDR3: CASSVGRGPYGYTF

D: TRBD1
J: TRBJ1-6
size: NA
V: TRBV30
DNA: TGTGCCTGGAGTTTGACAGGGGGGGATTCACCCCTCCACTTT
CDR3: CAWSLTGGDSPLHF

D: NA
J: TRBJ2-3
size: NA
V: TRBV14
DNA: TGTGCCAGCAGCCAGGCAAGAGGGCCCACAGATACGCAGTATTTT
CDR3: CASSQARGPTDTQYF

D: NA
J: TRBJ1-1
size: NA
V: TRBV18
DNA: TGTGCCAGCTCAGAATCGGTAATGAACACTGAAGCTTTCTTT
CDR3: CASSESVMNTEAFF

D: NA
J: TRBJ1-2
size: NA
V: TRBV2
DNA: TGTGCCAGCAGTCCAGGGTCATGGAGTGGCTACACCTTC
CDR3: CASSPGSWSGYTF

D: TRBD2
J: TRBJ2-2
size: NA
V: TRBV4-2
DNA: TGTGCCAGCAGCCAACTCGAGCGGGGGGGAGGCGGGGAGCTGTTTTTT
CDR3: CASSQLERGGGGELFF

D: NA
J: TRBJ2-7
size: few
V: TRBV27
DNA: TGTGCCAGCAGCCGATCCGGGACAACCTACGAGCAGTACTTC
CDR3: CASSRSGTTYEQYF

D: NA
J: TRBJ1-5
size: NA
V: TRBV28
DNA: TGTGCCAGCAGTTGGACTGAACAGCCCCAGCATTTT
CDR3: CASSWTEQPQHF

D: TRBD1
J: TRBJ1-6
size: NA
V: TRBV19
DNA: TGTGCCAGTGCGGACAGGGGAAATTCACCCCTCCACTTT
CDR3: CASADRGNSPLHF

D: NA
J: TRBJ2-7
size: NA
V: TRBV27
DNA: TGTGCCAGCAGTTTAGAGGGCAGCGGTCCGCAGTACTTC
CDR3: CASSLEGSGPQYF

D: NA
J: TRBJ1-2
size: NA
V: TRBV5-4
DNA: TGTGCCAGCAGCTCCCGCGACAGCTTCTATGGCTACACCTTC
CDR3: CASSSRDSFYGYTF

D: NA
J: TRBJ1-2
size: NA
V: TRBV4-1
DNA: TGCGCCAGCAGCCAAGGTCGAGGTGAACAGGCTCGTGGCTACACCTTC
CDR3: CASSQGRGEQARGYTF

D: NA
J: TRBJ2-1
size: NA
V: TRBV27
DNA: TGTGCCAGCAGGCAGGGGAAGACACAAATATACAATGAGCAGTTCTTC
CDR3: CASRQGKTQIYNEQFF

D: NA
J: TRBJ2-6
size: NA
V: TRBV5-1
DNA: TGCGCCAGCAGCTTGGCCGGCGGGGCTGGGGCCAACGTCCTGACTTTC
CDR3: CASSLAGGAGANVLTF

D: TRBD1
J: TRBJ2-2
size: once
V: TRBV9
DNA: TGTGCCAGCAGCGAGGCACCCGGGACAGCCAGAGAAACCGGGGAGCTGTTTTTT
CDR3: CASSEAPGTARETGELFF

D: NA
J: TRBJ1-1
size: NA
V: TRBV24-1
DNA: TGTGCCACCAGGGACATTGGGTTTAATGAAGCTTTCTTT
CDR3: CATRDIGFNEAFF

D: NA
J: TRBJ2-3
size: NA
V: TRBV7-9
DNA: TGTGCCAGCAGCTTAGCGCTGGCCGTGGATACGCAGTATTTT
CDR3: CASSLALAVDTQYF

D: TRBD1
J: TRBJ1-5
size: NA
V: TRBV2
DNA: TGTGCCAGCAGGGCCGCAGGGGGCGCGAATCAGCCCCAGCATTTT
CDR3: CASRAAGGANQPQHF

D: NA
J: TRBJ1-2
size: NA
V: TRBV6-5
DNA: TGTGCCAGCAGTTACGGGGGAGGGGGGTACTATGGCTACACCTTC
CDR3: CASSYGGGGYYGYTF

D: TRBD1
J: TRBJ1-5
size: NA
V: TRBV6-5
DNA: TGTGCCAGCAGTTCAGGGGGAAGTCAGCCCCAGCATTTT
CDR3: CASSSGGSQPQHF

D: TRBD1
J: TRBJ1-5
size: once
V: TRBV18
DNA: TGTGCCAGCTCACGAGACAGGGATCAGCCCCAGCATTTT
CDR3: CASSRDRDQPQHF

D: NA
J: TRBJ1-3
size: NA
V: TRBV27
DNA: TGTGCCAGCAGTTTATCAGGGGAACTTGGAAACACCATATATTTT
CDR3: CASSLSGELGNTIYF

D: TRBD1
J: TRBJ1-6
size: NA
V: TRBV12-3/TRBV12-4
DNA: TGTGCCAGCGCCCGACAGGGGAATTCACCCCTCCACTTT
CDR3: CASARQGNSPLHF

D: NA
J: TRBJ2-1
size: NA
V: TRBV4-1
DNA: TGCGCCAGCAGCCAAGCGGGAACCGGGAACCCTTCGGATGAGCAGTTCTTC
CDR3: CASSQAGTGNPSDEQFF

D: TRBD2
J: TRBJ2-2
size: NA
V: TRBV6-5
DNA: TGTGCCAGCAGTTACGGGGGGGCCGGGGAGCTGTTTTTT
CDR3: CASSYGGAGELFF

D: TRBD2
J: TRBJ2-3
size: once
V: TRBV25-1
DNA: TGTGCCAGCAGTGAGGCGGGGGGGAAGGATACGCAGTATTTT
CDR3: CASSEAGGKDTQYF

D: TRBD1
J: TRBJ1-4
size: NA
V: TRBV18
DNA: TGTGCCAGCTCGCACGGGACAGTCATATTGGGGGAAAAACTGTTTTTT
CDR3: CASSHGTVILGEKLFF

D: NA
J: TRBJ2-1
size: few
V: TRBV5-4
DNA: TGTGCCAGCAGCCCGGAGGGGAGCTCCTACAATGAGCAGTTCTTC
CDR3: CASSPEGSSYNEQFF

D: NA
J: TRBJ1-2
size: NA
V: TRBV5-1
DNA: TGCGCCAGCAGGGGGGGAGAGTATGGCTACACCTTC
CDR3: CASRGGEYGYTF

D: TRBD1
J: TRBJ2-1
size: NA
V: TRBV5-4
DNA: TGTGCCAGCAGCTTGGGACAGGGGGCACTCAAGAATGAGCAGTTCTTC
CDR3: CASSLGQGALKNEQFF